The next 26 T cell receptor beta chains were all read from a single sample in a study of blood T cell repertoires in COVID-19 (dated by TCRdb to about 2020). The library relied on the immunoSEQ multiplex PCR assay. Drawn from immuneACCESS, this table holds only the in-frame rearrangements with V and J called that TCRdb kept. Clones are partly lost; checked studies trace under half to an unresolved V gene and leave the rest unexplained. The sample includes a few hundred thousand clones, with 70% to 90% observed a single time. Around 0.92% of the sample belongs to the ten largest clones. The sequencing sample was made of peripheral blood. These receptors were taken from a man younger than 30 with COVID-19, enrolled during active disease.

J is TRBJ1-1 and V is TRBV29-1; TRBD1 agrees at 8 bases. CDR3 length: 14 residues. With 4 bases clipped from V and 8 bases from J, the junction kept 12 bases outside the gene matches. The germline gives CDR1 SQVTM, CDR2 ANQGSEA. CDR3 residues: CSVVRDRGGGEAFF. The CDR3 DNA is TGCAGCGTTGTGAGAGACAGGGGAGGGGGGGAAGCTTTCTTT.

The chain employs TRBV19 and TRBJ2-1; weak D call: TRBD2 (6 bases). The germline CDR1 and CDR2 sequences are LNHDA and SQIVND (reference sequence). V lost 9 bases and J 10 bases, leaving 22 bases between the germline ends. The CDR3 is 14 amino acids. In nucleotides, the CDR3 is TGTGCCAGCTATAGCGGCCCAATCCGGGGCGAGCAGTTCTTC. Its translation is CASYSGPIRGEQFF.

The chain has TRBV5-1 and TRBJ2-1, with 8 bases matching TRBD2. The CDR3 sequence is 15 residues long. Germline CDR1 reads SGHRS; CDR2 reads YFSETQ. Germline trimming cut 6 bases from V and 7 bases from J; bases unmatched to any gene: 12. The CDR3 here is CASKQTGTRNNEQFF. Here the CDR3 DNA reads TGCGCCAGCAAGCAGACCGGGACTAGGAATAATGAGCAGTTCTTC.

This chain links TRBV7-9 with TRBJ1-2; the match to TRBD1 covers 7 bases. Germline V lookup: CDR1 SEHNR, CDR2 FQNEAQ (reference sequence). The CDR3 length is 15 residues. J lost 5 bases, V lost 4 bases, and 10 bases had no gene match. CDR3 nucleotide sequence: TGTGCCAGCAGCTCTTCCAGGGGGGTGTTTTATGGCTACACCTTC. This sequence encodes CASSSSRGVFYGYTF.

The chain couples TRBV12-5 to TRBJ2-1; D not resolved. CDR1 is LGHNT, CDR2 FRNRAP, per germline. V shed 1 base and J shed 10 bases, with 14 bases lying between them. The CDR3 is 14 amino acids. CDR3 residues: CASGLGPGQWEQFF. CDR3 bases: TGTGCTAGTGGTTTGGGGCCAGGTCAATGGGAGCAGTTCTTC.

This clone was detected only once. The genes are TRBV5-6 and TRBJ2-2, with 8 positions matching TRBD2. The CDR3 covers 14 residues. Germline V gives CDR1 SGHDT, CDR2 YYEEEE. V trimming: 2 bases; J trimming: 4 bases; junction bases outside the gene matches: 1. CDR3 region: CASSFGGATGELFF. The DNA of the CDR3 is TGTGCCAGCAGCTTCGGGGGGGCCACCGGGGAGCTGTTTTTT.

This clone was counted a single time. The J gene is TRBJ2-3, the V gene TRBV18; no clear D gene. The V and J ends lost 3 bases and 6 bases respectively, with 16 bases between them. This CDR3 has 15 amino acids. In germline, CDR1 is KGHSH, CDR2 LQKENI. This CDR3 is CASSPLGSLADTQYF. DNA for the CDR3: TGTGCCAGCTCACCCCTCGGGTCTCTTGCCGATACGCAGTATTTT.

V and J are TRBV6-1 and TRBJ2-7; TRBD2 agrees at 9 bases. Unmatched junction bases numbered 9, after V lost 3 bases and J lost 0 bases. The CDR3 is 17 residues long. Germline assignment: CDR1 MNHNS and CDR2 SASEGT. The CDR3 here is CASSEISGSWGSYEQYF. Written as DNA, the CDR3 is TGTGCCAGCAGTGAGATTAGCGGGAGCTGGGGCTCCTACGAGCAGTACTTC.

The chain combines TRBV27 with TRBJ1-2; D uncertain. Germline V gene sequence: CDR1 MNHEY, CDR2 SMNVEV (reference sequence). V shed 6 bases and J shed 7 bases, with 12 bases lying between them. CDR3 length: 12 residues. CDR3 coding DNA: TGTGCCAGCAGGGCAGAAGAATCTGGCTACACCTTC. Residues: CASRAEESGYTF.

The V gene is TRBV2, the J gene TRBJ1-2; 9 bases match TRBD1. CDR3 length: 14 amino acids. V was clipped by 4 bases and J by 6 bases; unmatched bases: 6. CDR1 is SNHLY and CDR2 is FYNNEI in the germline V gene. CDR3 protein: CASSGTGQGHGYTF. The CDR3 DNA is TGTGCCAGCAGTGGAACGGGACAGGGCCATGGCTACACCTTC.

This rearrangement joins TRBV11-2 to TRBJ2-5; no definite D call. The CDR3 is 16 amino acids. Trimming left V 1 base short and J 0 bases short, with 12 bases between. Germline CDR1 and CDR2: SGHAT and FQNNGV. The CDR3 region is CASSLGLTTYQETQYF. The CDR3 DNA is TGTGCCAGCAGCTTAGGGCTTACCACGTACCAAGAGACCCAGTACTTC.

The J gene is TRBJ2-5, the V gene TRBV5-4, with D possibly matching TRBD2 (5 bases). Germline assignment: CDR1 SGHNT and CDR2 YYREEE (reference sequence). The CDR3 extends over 16 amino acids. Deletions cut 7 bases from V and 2 bases from J, with 21 bases between. Here the CDR3 reads CASHLGLGKIQETQYF. CDR3 bases: TGTGCCAGCCACCTTGGACTGGGGAAAATTCAAGAGACCCAGTACTTC.

Many counts were recorded for this clone. In DNA, the CDR3 is TGTGCCAGCAGCCAAGAGTCTAGCGGGGGAGAGACCCAGTACTTC. This sequence encodes CASSQESSGGETQYF. The J gene is TRBJ2-5, the V gene TRBV14, with 10 bases matching TRBD2. Germline trimming cut 0 bases from V and 4 bases from J; bases unmatched to any gene: 2. Per germline, CDR1 SGHDN and CDR2 FVKESK. The CDR3 has 15 amino acids.

CDR3 protein: CASSSFQGYEQFF. CDR3 bases: TGCGCCAGCAGCTCTTTCCAGGGTTATGAGCAGTTCTTC. The chain uses TRBV5-1 and TRBJ2-1, with D tentatively TRBD1 (5 bases). Germline V gene lookup returns CDR1 SGHRS and CDR2 YFSETQ. Trimming removed 3 bases at V and 8 bases at J, with 12 bases between. CDR3 size: 13 residues.

V and J are TRBV6-5 and TRBJ1-1; D gene ambiguous. Germline V gene sequence: CDR1 MNHEY, CDR2 SVGAGI. Trimming removed 6 bases at V and 3 bases at J, with 11 bases between. This CDR3 contains 13 residues. CDR3 in amino acids: CASRLTSHTEAFF. The CDR3 nucleotides read TGTGCCAGCAGACTAACTTCGCACACTGAAGCTTTCTTT.

The chain combines TRBV18 with TRBJ1-3; no definite D call. From germline, CDR1 is KGHSH and CDR2 LQKENI. The ends were cut back, 0 bases at V and 0 bases at J, with 9 bases in the middle. The CDR3 loop spans 16 amino acids. DNA for the CDR3: TGTGCCAGCTCACCACCGAGGCTGCTCTCTGGAAACACCATATATTTT. Translation gives CASSPPRLLSGNTIYF.

This sequence joins TRBV18 and TRBJ2-1, with 7 nucleotides matching TRBD2. Trimming took 3 bases from V and 8 from J; bases not matched to a gene: 4. The germline V gene encodes CDR1 KGHSH and CDR2 LQKENI. The CDR3 length is 13 residues. In nucleotides, the CDR3 is TGTGCCAGCTCACCGAGCGGGGCCCATGAGCAGTTCTTC. Translated, it gives CASSPSGAHEQFF.

This clone was seen just once. The rearrangement joins TRBV7-9 to TRBJ1-3; D gene uncertain. Per germline, CDR1 SEHNR and CDR2 FQNEAQ (reference sequence). This CDR3 contains 12 residues. The V gene lost 8 bases and the J gene lost 3 bases, with 8 bases spanning the gap. DNA of the CDR3: TGTGCCAGCGCTACGGGTGGAAACACCATATATTTT. Encoded protein: CASATGGNTIYF.

The V and J genes are TRBV27 and TRBJ1-3; no clear D. Germline CDR1 and CDR2: MNHEY and SMNVEV (reference sequence). V dropped 2 bases and J dropped 4 bases, with 6 bases sitting between them. CDR3 length: 13 residues. CDR3 sequence: CASSLQMGNTIYF. The CDR3 nucleotides are TGTGCCAGCAGTTTACAAATGGGAAACACCATATATTTT.

The chain joins TRBV6-6 to TRBJ2-3; 7 bases agree with TRBD2. The CDR3 is 14 amino acids. Looked up from germline, CDR1 is MNHNY and CDR2 is SVGAGI (reference sequence). V dropped 6 bases and J dropped 2; count of bases not matched to a gene: 5. For the CDR3, the DNA is TGTGCCAGCAGCTGGGGGGGGACCACAGATACGCAGTATTTT. It translates to CASSWGGTTDTQYF.

The genes are TRBV2 and TRBJ2-5; D not resolved. The CDR3 has 15 amino acids. Germline assignment: CDR1 SNHLY and CDR2 FYNNEI. V was cut by 8 bases and J by 5 bases, with 21 bases left in between. The CDR3: CASASRAITWETQYF. The CDR3 DNA reads TGTGCCAGCGCGAGTCGAGCGATCACGTGGGAGACCCAGTACTTC. Based on the CDR3 plus reference TRBV2 and TRBJ2-5, the full variable domain is EPEVTQTPSHQVTQMGQEVILRCVPISNHLYFYWYRQILGQKVEFLVSFYNNEISEKSEIFDDQFSVERPDGSNFTLKIRSTKLEDSAMYFCASASRAITWETQYFGPGTRLLVL.

The CDR3 nucleotides read TGTGCCAGCAGCCAAGACAGGGGGCTAGGCCAGCCCCAGCATTTT. Translated, it gives CASSQDRGLGQPQHF. The chain has TRBV4-2 and TRBJ1-5, with TRBD1 matching over 8 bases. The germline CDR1 and CDR2 sequences are LGHNA and YNFKEQ. The trim removed 0 bases at V and 7 bases at J, leaving 5 bases unmatched. This CDR3 is 15 amino acids long.

The chain is built from TRBV24-1 and TRBJ2-7; no clear D. V was clipped by 7 bases and J by 6 bases, with 18 bases between them. The length of the CDR3 is 14 residues. Germline V gene sequence: CDR1 KGHDR, CDR2 SFDVKD. The CDR3 is CATSATDVLAEQYF. The CDR3 DNA follows: TGTGCCACCAGCGCGACCGACGTGTTAGCCGAGCAGTACTTC.

J is TRBJ1-1 and V is TRBV7-9, with 8 positions matching TRBD1. Germline V gene sequence: CDR1 SEHNR, CDR2 FQNEAQ (reference sequence). J gave up 2 bases and V 5 bases, and 7 bases lay outside the gene matches. The CDR3 contains 15 residues. CDR3 in amino acids: CASSPWGQVNTEAFF. DNA for the CDR3: TGTGCCAGCAGCCCGTGGGGACAGGTTAACACTGAAGCTTTCTTT.

This chain connects TRBV19 to TRBJ2-2, with D tentatively TRBD1 (6 bases). Germline values: CDR1 LNHDA, CDR2 SQIVND (reference sequence). V was clipped by 7 bases and J by 0 bases, with 9 bases between them. This CDR3 is built from 14 residues. The CDR3, as DNA: TGTGCCAGTACGTACAGGGCGAACACCGGGGAGCTGTTTTTT. Translated, it gives CASTYRANTGELFF.

The chain links TRBV30 to TRBJ1-5; perhaps TRBD1 as D (6 bases). V was pared by 0 bases and J by 1 base, with 13 bases between. This CDR3 is built from 16 residues. CDR1 is GTSNPN and CDR2 is SVGIG in the germline V gene (reference sequence). The CDR3 is CAWSVRGRGSNQPQHF. The CDR3 DNA reads as TGTGCCTGGAGTGTACGGGGCAGGGGAAGCAATCAGCCCCAGCATTTT.